The 9 T cell receptor beta chains below were found in one sample sequenced in a study of blood T cell repertoires in COVID-19. Only in-frame clones appear in the TCRdb table, and some are missing; sequencing was by immunoSEQ multiplex PCR. The table has about 410,000 clones, around nine tenths seen once. The specimen was peripheral blood. These receptors originate from a woman aged 40 to 50 with COVID-19, enrolled during active disease.

J is TRBJ1-1 and V is TRBV3-1 (or the pseudogene TRBV3-2), with a weak D call TRBD1 (6 bases). Germline CDR1 is LGHDT and CDR2 is YNNKEL (reference sequence). The CDR3 spans 15 residues. V was pared by 8 bases and J by 2 bases, with 18 bases between. The CDR3 nucleotides read TGTGCCAGCGGGGACCCGGGACAAGAAAACACTGAAGCTTTCTTT. Translated, it gives CASGDPGQENTEAFF.

This clone has a single count. The chain links TRBV12-5 to TRBJ2-5; D not resolved. The germline V gene encodes CDR1 LGHNT and CDR2 FRNRAP. V lost 0 bases and J lost 5, with 16 bases in between. The CDR3 consists of 16 residues. The CDR3 DNA is TGTGCTAGTGGTTTGGTAGTGGGCCCGAACGCCGAGACCCAGTACTTC. As protein: CASGLVVGPNAETQYF.

This clone has more than one count but fewer than ten. V is TRBV7-6 and J is TRBJ2-7; possible D gene TRBD1, 5 bases. This CDR3 region has 10 residues. CDR1 SGHVS and CDR2 FNYEAQ come from the germline V gene. The CDR3 loop is CASSYRGLGV. The CDR3 nucleotides are TGTGCCAGCAGCTATAGGGGTTTGGGGGTC.

V gene TRBV25-1 combines with J gene TRBJ2-2, with a possible D match to TRBD1 (6 bases). This CDR3 region has 15 residues. Germline V CDR1 and CDR2: MGHDK, SYGVNS. The V and J ends lost 3 bases and 4 bases respectively, with 12 bases between them. As DNA, the CDR3 is TGTGCCAGCAGTGACGACAGGTCCCCCACCGGGGAGCTGTTTTTT. Translated: CASSDDRSPTGELFF.

This chain joins TRBV7-9 and TRBJ1-2, with TRBD1 matching over 7 bases. The germline CDR1 and CDR2 sequences are SEHNR and FQNEAQ (reference sequence). V was pared by 2 bases and J by 2 bases, with 2 bases of the junction left unmatched. The CDR3 contains 14 residues. CDR3 nucleotide sequence: TGTGCCAGCAGCTTAACAGGGGTGAACTATGGCTACACCTTC. Its protein product is CASSLTGVNYGYTF.

The chain links TRBV7-2 to TRBJ2-5, with a weak D call TRBD1 (6 bases). CDR3 length: 15 residues. The germline V gene encodes CDR1 SGHTA and CDR2 FQGNSA. V dropped 5 bases and J dropped 5 bases, with 18 bases sitting between them. The DNA for the CDR3 is TGTGCCAGCAGCCCAGGGGTAGGGTGGGTGGAGACCCAGTACTTC. Translated: CASSPGVGWVETQYF.

The gene calls are TRBV9 and TRBJ2-1; D might be TRBD2 (6 bases). Trimming stripped 0 bases from V and 5 bases from J, with 12 bases between. Germline V lookup: CDR1 SGDLS, CDR2 YYNGEE. The CDR3 consists of 15 residues. The CDR3 DNA reads as TGTGCCAGCAGCGTAGGCGGTAGCGGAAACAATGAGCAGTTCTTC. Protein product: CASSVGGSGNNEQFF.

The chain uses TRBV7-8 and TRBJ1-1, with D uncertain. The V end was cut by 2 bases, the J end by 5 bases, with 12 bases between. From germline, CDR1 is SGHVS and CDR2 FQNEAQ. The CDR3 is 14 amino acids. The CDR3 DNA reads TGTGCCAGCAGCTTAAAGGGAGGAGGGACTGAAGCTTTCTTT. As protein: CASSLKGGGTEAFF.

The chain recombines TRBV11-2 with TRBJ2-2; TRBD2 agrees at 8 bases. V was clipped by 7 bases and J by 5 bases; unmatched bases: 6. Germline V lookup: CDR1 SGHAT, CDR2 FQNNGV. The CDR3 has 14 amino acids. CDR3 in DNA: TGTGCCAGCACCTTCGGACTAGCAACCGGGGAGCTGTTTTTT. Protein product: CASTFGLATGELFF.